This TCR beta chain is drawn from a study of blood T cell repertoires in COVID-19. Study information: The samples span acute and convalescent COVID-19 from the United States, Italy and Spain. PBMCs, B-cell-depleted T cells, or T cells were the source of the cDNA or gDNA that made up the material.

Original analysis: Amplifying reference gene primers gave estimates of nucleated cell counts. The protocol was immunoSEQ multiplex PCR, while the TCRdb copy is restricted to in-frame clones and leaves out a portion. That table gives V, J and clone size, and the DNA gave D and trimming. This sample has some 89,000 clones, with about three quarters found just once. The CDR3 covers 13 residues. With V trimmed by 3 bases and J by 4 bases, 1 base remained unmatched. In germline, CDR1 is SGHTA, CDR2 FQGTGA. The TCR was taken from a man aged 65 to 79 with acute or convalescent COVID-19. Sequencing was carried out using peripheral blood. The chain combines TRBV7-3 with TRBJ2-3, with 7 nucleotides matching TRBD1. The chain's CDR3 is CASSFTGADTQYF. CDR3 nucleotides: TGTGCCAGCAGCTTCACAGGGGCAGATACGCAGTATTTT.